The 11 T cell receptor beta chains below were found in one sample sequenced in a study of blood T cell repertoires in COVID-19. Method: immunoSEQ multiplex PCR; TCRdb's copy keeps in-frame clones and lacks some. The sample contains about 480,000 clones, 88% of which appear only once. The sequencing sample was made of peripheral blood. These receptors came from a woman in her fifties or sixties with COVID-19, enrolled during active disease.

V is TRBV7-2 and J is TRBJ2-4, with D possibly being TRBD2 (5 bases). The ends were cut back, 7 bases at V and 0 bases at J, with 13 bases in the middle. CDR3 size: 15 residues. Germline CDR1 is SGHTA and CDR2 is FQGNSA. CDR3 loop: CASTEGGLAKNIQYF. In DNA, the CDR3 is TGTGCCAGCACCGAGGGTGGACTAGCCAAAAACATTCAGTACTTC.

The chain joins TRBV9 to TRBJ1-6; D is unclear. Germline V gene data show CDR1 as SGDLS and CDR2 as YYNGEE. V was pared by 0 bases and J by 8 bases, with 9 bases between. The CDR3 sequence is 14 residues long. CDR3 DNA: TGTGCCAGCAGCGTAGTCGAGCGGGATTCACCCCTCCACTTT. Protein: CASSVVERDSPLHF.

This clone has only one observation. V usage is TRBV3-1 (or the pseudogene TRBV3-2) and J usage is TRBJ1-1; D is unresolved. Per germline, CDR1 LGHDT and CDR2 YNNKEL (reference sequence). Trimming removed 0 bases from V and 0 bases from J, with 11 bases in between. The CDR3 has 16 residues. For the CDR3, the DNA is TGTGCCAGCAGCCAAGATTTCGACACCTTGAACACTGAAGCTTTCTTT. This codes for CASSQDFDTLNTEAFF.

The chain employs TRBV6-5 and TRBJ2-7; D possibly corresponds to TRBD2 (6 bases). The ends were cut back, 5 bases at V and 2 bases at J, with 13 bases in the middle. Germline V gene data show CDR1 as MNHEY and CDR2 as SVGAGI. This CDR3 comprises 14 residues. CDR3 nucleotides: TGTGCCAGCAGTCCCCGGCGGGGTACCTACGAGCAGTACTTC. It is translated as CASSPRRGTYEQYF.

The V call is TRBV5-4, the J call TRBJ1-6; D gene unclear. This CDR3 is 14 amino acids long. Germline V gives CDR1 SGHNT, CDR2 YYREEE (reference sequence). V was trimmed by 2 bases and J by 8 bases, leaving 11 bases between them. The CDR3 here is CASSLSGIDSPLHF. Here the CDR3 DNA reads TGTGCCAGCAGCTTATCGGGGATTGATTCACCCCTCCACTTT.

The chain carries TRBV13 and TRBJ1-2; 9 bases align to TRBD1. The length of the CDR3 is 11 residues. CDR1 and CDR2 from the germline V gene are PRHDT and FYEKMQ (reference sequence). After removal of 10 bases from V and 8 bases from J, the junction contained 5 bases not matched to a gene. CDR3 amino acids: CATGQGDGYTF. The CDR3 DNA sequence: TGTGCCACGGGACAGGGTGACGGCTACACCTTC.

The rearrangement links TRBV30 to TRBJ1-3; no definite D call. Germline V lookup: CDR1 GTSNPN, CDR2 SVGIG (reference sequence). The CDR3 is 12 amino acids. Trimming shortened V by 0 bases and J by 7 bases, and 7 bases separated the two germline ends. As DNA, the CDR3 is TGTGCCTGGAGTGTATCTACTAACACCATATATTTT. Translation: CAWSVSTNTIYF. The whole variable domain, remainder taken from reference TRBV30 and TRBJ1-3, is SQTIHQWPATLVQPVGSPLSLECTVEGTSNPNLYWYRQAAGRGLQLLFYSVGIGQISSEVPQNLSASRPQDRQFILSSKKLLLSDSGFYLCAWSVSTNTIYFGEGSWLTVV.

The chain couples TRBV7-3 to TRBJ1-1; 12 nucleotides line up with TRBD1. The CDR3 loop spans 15 amino acids. J lost 1 base, V lost 11 bases, and 8 bases had no gene match. Germline CDR1 and CDR2: SGHTA and FQGTGA. The CDR3 sequence: CAWRDRGPPNTEAFF. The DNA of the CDR3 is TGTGCCTGGAGGGACAGGGGGCCACCGAACACTGAAGCTTTCTTT.

The V call is TRBV6-5, the J call TRBJ1-2, with 8 bases identical to TRBD1. CDR1 is MNHEY and CDR2 is SVGAGI in the germline V gene. J was trimmed by 6 bases and V by 7 bases; bases with no gene match: 7. CDR3 size: 13 residues. The CDR3 DNA reads TGTGCCAGCACCGCACAGGGGGGAGATGGCTACACCTTC. Amino acids: CASTAQGGDGYTF.

This chain uses TRBV10-3 with TRBJ2-2, with D tentatively TRBD1 (6 bases). Trimming cost V 7 bases and J 4 bases, with 13 bases left between them. CDR3 length: 14 amino acids. CDR1 and CDR2 from the germline V gene are ENHRY and SYGVKD. The CDR3 reads CAITTGHPTGELFF. The CDR3 DNA is TGTGCCATCACCACGGGACATCCCACCGGGGAGCTGTTTTTT.

The chain employs TRBV19 and TRBJ2-7, with D hard to call. In germline, CDR1 is LNHDA, CDR2 SQIVND (reference sequence). This CDR3 is 14 amino acids long. Trimming stripped 5 bases from V and 2 bases from J, with 13 bases between. The CDR3 DNA reads as TGTGCCAGTAGTCCCCTGGGCAGTACCTACGAGCAGTACTTC. It is translated as CASSPLGSTYEQYF.